The next 27 T cell receptor beta chains were all read from a single sample in a study of cytomegalovirus exposure and HLA in healthy donors. Only in-frame clones appear in the TCRdb table, and some are missing; sequencing was by immunoSEQ multiplex PCR. The repertoire consists of 45,000 to 55,000 clones, with about nine tenths occurring once and the leading ten covering 6% to 8%. Specimen: PBMCs. The receptors were gathered from a woman between 25 and 40 years old in good health and CMV-seronegative.

The chain links TRBV7-9 to TRBJ2-7, with 7 bases that match TRBD2. This CDR3 comprises 14 residues. The V segment lost 3 bases and the J segment 4 bases; nucleotides outside the gene matches: 6. Germline lookup yields CDR1 SEHNR and CDR2 FQNEAQ (reference sequence). Here the CDR3 DNA reads TGTGCCAGCAGCTTGGGAGGGGAGGGTTACGAGCAGTACTTC. Its protein is CASSLGGEGYEQYF.

The V call is TRBV10-3, the J call TRBJ2-7, with TRBD2 as a possible D gene (5 bases). Per germline, CDR1 ENHRY and CDR2 SYGVKD. With 6 bases removed from V and 7 bases from J, the gap between germline ends came to 10 bases. The CDR3 has 11 residues. The CDR3 coding sequence is TGTGCCATCAGCGCGACGGGGGAGCAGTACTTC. Protein: CAISATGEQYF.

This rearrangement joins TRBV27 to TRBJ1-2, with D possibly being TRBD1 (6 bases). CDR1 and CDR2 from the germline V gene are MNHEY and SMNVEV (reference sequence). The length of the CDR3 is 13 residues. Deletions cut 7 bases from V and 5 bases from J, with 14 bases between. The CDR3 reads CASTGGRDYGYTF. The CDR3 DNA follows: TGTGCCAGCACTGGGGGCAGGGATTATGGCTACACCTTC.

The chain is built from TRBV28 and TRBJ2-5; 7 bases match TRBD1. Germline values: CDR1 MDHEN, CDR2 SYDVKM. This CDR3 has 18 amino acids. V was pared by 1 base and J by 3 bases, with 14 bases of the junction left unmatched. The DNA of the CDR3 is TGTGCCAGCAGTTTATCTCGCCGGCGGACAGGTAGAAAAGAGACCCAGTACTTC. Protein product: CASSLSRRRTGRKETQYF.

This chain connects TRBV7-6 to TRBJ2-7, with 8 positions matching TRBD2. The V and J ends lost 9 bases and 6 bases, in that order; junction bases with no gene match: 10. The CDR3 totals 13 residues. Per the germline V gene, CDR1 is SGHVS and CDR2 is FNYEAQ. This CDR3 reads CASMSGTSTEQYF. CDR3 in DNA: TGTGCCAGTATGTCCGGGACTAGTACCGAGCAGTACTTC.

The V and J genes are TRBV11-2 and TRBJ2-7, with 8 bases identical to TRBD2. This CDR3 is built from 17 residues. V lost 1 base, J lost 0 bases, and 8 bases stayed unmatched. The germline gives CDR1 SGHAT, CDR2 FQNNGV. CDR3 sequence: CASSLARGGLSSYEQYF. The DNA for the CDR3 is TGTGCCAGCAGCTTAGCCCGGGGGGGGTTGAGCTCCTACGAGCAGTACTTC.

The V gene is TRBV9, the J gene TRBJ2-5, with TRBD2 matching 8 bases. Per germline, CDR1 SGDLS and CDR2 YYNGEE. This CDR3 has 15 residues. V trimming: 3 bases; J trimming: 1 base; junction bases outside the gene matches: 5. The CDR3 protein is CASSAGGQLQETQYF. The CDR3 region has the DNA TGTGCCAGCAGCGCGGGAGGGCAGCTCCAAGAGACCCAGTACTTC. Supplemented by reference TRBV9 and TRBJ2-5, the full variable domain reads DSGVTQTPKHLITATGQRVTLRCSPRSGDLSVYWYQQSLDQGLQFLIQYYNGEERAKGNILERFSAQQFPDLHSELNLSSLELGDSALYFCASSAGGQLQETQYFGPGTRLLVL.

The chain joins TRBV28 to TRBJ2-1; a weak D match, TRBD1 (6 bases). CDR1 and CDR2 (germline): MDHEN, SYDVKM. V dropped 6 bases and J dropped 9 bases, with 27 bases sitting between them. The CDR3 has 17 amino acids. The CDR3 protein is CASSPGTFGTRQVEQFF. DNA of the CDR3: TGTGCCAGCAGCCCCGGGACATTCGGGACCCGGCAAGTTGAGCAGTTCTTC.

J is TRBJ2-7 and V is TRBV29-1; D is ambiguous. CDR3 length equals 15 residues. V lost 6 bases and J 3 bases, leaving 21 bases between the germline ends. Germline V lookup: CDR1 SQVTM, CDR2 ANQGSEA. The CDR3 DNA reads TGCAGCGTGGAAAGCGACTCTCCACGGCGCTACGAGCAGTACTTC. Protein sequence: CSVESDSPRRYEQYF.

The chain uses TRBV28 and TRBJ2-1; 13 bases are a match to TRBD2. The CDR3 has 14 amino acids. V lost 8 bases to trimming and J lost 5 bases; unmatched junction nucleotides: 3. CDR1 and CDR2 (germline): MDHEN, SYDVKM. CDR3 nucleotide sequence: TGTGCCAGCGGGGGACTAGCGGGGAACAATGAGCAGTTCTTC. This gives the protein CASGGLAGNNEQFF.

This rearrangement joins TRBV10-3 to TRBJ1-1, with TRBD1 identical over 7 bases. The CDR3 spans 14 residues. Germline V gene data show CDR1 as ENHRY and CDR2 as SYGVKD. Trimming took 4 bases from V and 5 from J; bases not matched to a gene: 7. The CDR3 coding sequence is TGTGCCATCAGTGGGAGACAGGGTGGAACTGAAGCTTTCTTT. Its translation is CAISGRQGGTEAFF.

The chain employs TRBV19 and TRBJ2-1, with a tentative D call TRBD2 (5 bases). The germline V gene encodes CDR1 LNHDA and CDR2 SQIVND (reference sequence). The CDR3 is 15 amino acids. With 3 bases removed from V and 5 bases from J, the gap between germline ends came to 14 bases. CDR3 sequence reads: CASSMRAGRNNEQFF. CDR3 in DNA: TGTGCCAGTAGTATGAGGGCGGGCAGAAACAATGAGCAGTTCTTC.

This chain's CDR3 is CASSQGSTTEAFF. Here the CDR3 DNA reads TGTGCCAGCAGTCAGGGGTCGACAACTGAAGCTTTCTTT. J is TRBJ1-1 and V is TRBV2; tentative D call: TRBD1 (6 bases). The V end was cut by 5 bases, the J end by 5 bases, with 12 bases between. The CDR3 consists of 13 residues. Germline CDR1 is SNHLY and CDR2 is FYNNEI.

This clone was detected once. This chain links TRBV19 with TRBJ1-5; a possible D gene is TRBD1 (5 bases). Per germline, CDR1 LNHDA and CDR2 SQIVND (reference sequence). This CDR3 region has 17 residues. V lost 7 bases and J 1 base, leaving 20 bases between the germline ends. The CDR3 coding sequence is TGTGCCAGTACCTGGAGGGCAGCCGGGGGGAGCAATCAGCCCCAGCATTTT. Amino acid sequence: CASTWRAAGGSNQPQHF.

This chain connects TRBV29-1 to TRBJ1-1, with a possible D match to TRBD1 (5 bases). Per the germline V gene, CDR1 is SQVTM and CDR2 is ANQGSEA. V was pared by 8 bases and J by 2 bases, with 9 bases between. This CDR3 contains 11 residues. The CDR3 DNA reads as TGCAGCCCTACAGGTAACACTGAAGCTTTCTTT. Its translation: CSPTGNTEAFF.

The V and J genes are TRBV6-1 and TRBJ2-2; maybe TRBD2 (6 bases). CDR1 MNHNS and CDR2 SASEGT come from the germline V gene. With 8 bases removed from V and 5 bases from J, the gap between germline ends came to 15 bases. This CDR3 is 14 amino acids long. The CDR3 sequence: CASCWGVGTGELFF. The CDR3 DNA sequence: TGTGCCAGCTGCTGGGGGGTAGGGACCGGGGAGCTGTTTTTT.

A single count supports this clone. The chain combines TRBV7-2 with TRBJ2-2; 7 bases align to TRBD1. Germline CDR1 is SGHTA and CDR2 is FQGNSA. CDR3 length: 15 amino acids. V shed 2 bases, J shed 4 bases, and the junction held 4 bases outside the gene matches. The CDR3 loop is CASSLWAGGTGELFF. The CDR3, as DNA: TGTGCCAGCAGCTTATGGGCAGGGGGCACCGGGGAGCTGTTTTTT.

This chain links TRBV9 with TRBJ2-7, with 9 bases lining up with TRBD1. The CDR3 contains 15 residues. Germline assignment: CDR1 SGDLS and CDR2 YYNGEE. With 4 bases clipped from V and 2 bases from J, the junction kept 7 bases outside the gene matches. CDR3 coding DNA: TGTGCCAGCAGCCCCGCACAGGGGGCGGCCTACGAGCAGTACTTC. It specifies CASSPAQGAAYEQYF.

CDR3 loop: CASSDSTSLLSGANVLTF. CDR3 coding DNA: TGTGCCAGCAGCGACTCGACTAGCCTCCTTTCTGGGGCCAACGTCCTGACTTTC. The chain combines TRBV9 with TRBJ2-6; 7 nucleotides agree with TRBD2. The trim removed 3 bases at V and 1 base at J, leaving 10 bases unmatched. This CDR3 is built from 18 residues. Germline V CDR1 and CDR2: SGDLS, YYNGEE.

The chain joins TRBV4-1 to TRBJ1-2; the D gene is possibly TRBD1 (5 bases). V shed 2 bases and J shed 7 bases, with 17 bases lying between them. Germline values: CDR1 MGHRA, CDR2 YSYEKL. There are 15 residues in the CDR3. The DNA of the CDR3 is TGCGCCAGCAGCCAACCCAGCGCGGGGGTTTTTGGCTACACCTTC. It is translated as CASSQPSAGVFGYTF.

This chain links TRBV9 with TRBJ2-1, with D perhaps matching TRBD1 (7 bases). Trimming pared 4 bases from V and 5 bases from J, leaving 16 bases between. Germline V gene sequence: CDR1 SGDLS, CDR2 YYNGEE. This CDR3 comprises 15 residues. The CDR3 DNA sequence: TGTGCCAGCAGCCCTAGGGCAGGGGGGAACAATGAGCAGTTCTTC. As protein: CASSPRAGGNNEQFF. The variable domain in full, with the rest retrieved from reference TRBV9 and TRBJ2-1, is DSGVTQTPKHLITATGQRVTLRCSPRSGDLSVYWYQQSLDQGLQFLIQYYNGEERAKGNILERFSAQQFPDLHSELNLSSLELGDSALYFCASSPRAGGNNEQFFGPGTRLTVL.

This clone was seen only once. The rearrangement joins TRBV6-4 to TRBJ2-2, with TRBD1 as a possible D gene (6 bases). V was cut by 5 bases and J by 5 bases, with 12 bases left in between. Germline CDR1 is MRHNA and CDR2 is SNTAGT. CDR3 size: 14 residues. The CDR3 sequence: CASSSRGRTGELFF. The CDR3 region has the DNA TGTGCCAGCAGTTCCAGGGGTAGAACCGGGGAGCTGTTTTTT.

The chain carries TRBV28 and TRBJ2-3; 7 bases agree with TRBD1. The CDR3 length is 14 residues. Germline V lookup: CDR1 MDHEN, CDR2 SYDVKM. The trim removed 8 bases at V and 0 bases at J, leaving 5 bases unmatched. CDR3 bases: TGTGCCAGCGGCGGACAGGTCAGCACAGATACGCAGTATTTT. Amino acids: CASGGQVSTDTQYF. Complete variable domain (other parts from reference TRBV28 and TRBJ2-3): DVKVTQSSRYLVKRTGEKVFLECVQDMDHENMFWYRQDPGLGLRLIYFSYDVKMKEKGDIPEGYSVSREKKERFSLILESASTNQTSMYLCASGGQVSTDTQYFGPGTRLTVL.

The sample holds one count of this clone. This chain connects TRBV7-2 to TRBJ2-7; no firm D call. The germline V gene has CDR1 SGHTA and CDR2 FQGNSA. Trimming stripped 0 bases from V and 7 bases from J, with 10 bases between. The CDR3 length is 13 residues. This chain's CDR3 is CASSLARTVEQYF. CDR3 in DNA: TGTGCCAGCAGCTTAGCCAGAACCGTTGAGCAGTACTTC.

The chain recombines TRBV6-5 with TRBJ2-1; 9 bases line up with TRBD1. The CDR3 runs to 13 residues. The germline CDR1 and CDR2 sequences are MNHEY and SVGAGI. With V trimmed by 6 bases and J by 7 bases, 4 bases remained unmatched. CDR3 DNA sequence: TGTGCCAGCAGGGACAGGGGTTATAATGAGCAGTTCTTC. This translates into CASRDRGYNEQFF.

The chain combines TRBV11-3 with TRBJ2-3, with 9 bases identical to TRBD2. Germline loops: CDR1 SGHNT, CDR2 YENEEA. This CDR3 has 19 residues. J was trimmed by 4 bases and V by 2 bases; bases with no gene match: 16. CDR3 residues: CASSLYFSDLAGSSDTQYF. CDR3 coding DNA: TGTGCCAGCAGCTTATACTTCTCGGACCTAGCGGGATCCTCAGATACGCAGTATTTT.

V and J are TRBV27 and TRBJ1-2; 9 bases line up with TRBD1. V lost 2 bases to trimming and J lost 0 bases; unmatched junction nucleotides: 4. Per germline, CDR1 MNHEY and CDR2 SMNVEV (reference sequence). The CDR3 runs to 16 residues. The CDR3 is CASSLRTGDANYGYTF. CDR3 coding DNA: TGTGCCAGCAGTTTACGGACAGGGGACGCTAACTATGGCTACACCTTC.